Each of the 28 T cell receptor beta chains below was sequenced from the same sample in a study of neoadjuvant anti-PD-1 for oral cavity cancer. Using immunoSEQ multiplex PCR, the repertoire was profiled, and TCRdb retains in-frame clones only, with some absent. Of over 80,000 clones listed, 84% are singletons. The sequencing used PBMCs, collected before nivolumab (anti-PD-1) treatment. Every receptor here comes from a person aged 35 to 85 with oral cavity squamous cell carcinoma.

The J gene is TRBJ1-5, the V gene TRBV30, with D hard to call. V was pared by 0 bases and J by 4 bases, with 7 bases between. CDR3 size: 13 residues. The germline CDR1 and CDR2 sequences are GTSNPN and SVGIG (reference sequence). The CDR3 region is CAWSVSENQPQHF. The CDR3 DNA sequence: TGTGCCTGGAGTGTATCGGAGAATCAGCCCCAGCATTTT.

This clone was seen a few times. This sequence joins TRBV29-1 and TRBJ2-3; D is possibly TRBD2 (5 bases). This CDR3 comprises 13 residues. Trimming removed 2 bases from V and 2 bases from J, with 8 bases in between. The germline V gene has CDR1 SQVTM and CDR2 ANQGSEA. CDR3 in amino acids: CSVESGNTDTQYF. Written as DNA, the CDR3 is TGCAGCGTTGAAAGCGGAAACACAGATACGCAGTATTTT.

J is TRBJ2-7 and V is TRBV6-5; D is undetermined. CDR1 and CDR2 (germline): MNHEY, SVGAGI. The CDR3 spans 13 residues. Deletions cut 10 bases from V and 3 bases from J, with 16 bases between. CDR3 nucleotides: TGTGCCACCCAGGACCCCCCCCTCTACGAGCAGTACTTC. It codes for CATQDPPLYEQYF.

The chain carries TRBV29-1 and TRBJ2-5, with D tentatively TRBD2 (5 bases). The V gene's germline CDR1 is SQVTM and CDR2 ANQGSEA. The CDR3 extends over 12 amino acids. V was pared by 7 bases and J by 7 bases, with 16 bases between. The CDR3 region is CSAGGEPGTQYF. The CDR3 DNA sequence: TGCAGCGCTGGAGGCGAGCCGGGGACCCAGTACTTC.

The sample holds one count of this clone. The chain combines TRBV5-6 with TRBJ1-2; 7 positions match TRBD1. This CDR3 is 14 amino acids long. V lost 4 bases, J lost 4 bases, and 7 bases stayed unmatched. The germline V gene has CDR1 SGHDT and CDR2 YYEEEE. The CDR3 loop reads CASSPSGQIYGYTF. For the CDR3, the DNA is TGTGCCAGCAGCCCGTCGGGACAGATCTATGGCTACACCTTC.

This chain joins TRBV5-1 and TRBJ1-3; no firm D call. The CDR3 spans 15 residues. Germline loops: CDR1 SGHRS, CDR2 YFSETQ. V was pared by 0 bases and J by 7 bases, with 14 bases between. The CDR3 loop is CASSLAGVDGNTIYF. The CDR3 coding sequence is TGCGCCAGCAGCTTGGCCGGCGTGGACGGGAACACCATATATTTT.

The CDR3 spells CASSTLLGEKLFF. Written as DNA, the CDR3 is TGTGCCAGCAGTACCCTCCTGGGGGAAAAACTGTTTTTT. The chain recombines TRBV5-4 with TRBJ1-4; D unclear. The CDR3 has 13 amino acids. Germline CDR1 and CDR2: SGHNT and YYREEE (reference sequence). Trimming left V 5 bases short and J 8 bases short, with 13 bases between.

J is TRBJ2-2 and V is TRBV5-1; D remains ambiguous. CDR1 and CDR2 from the germline V gene are SGHRS and YFSETQ. V gave up 3 bases and J gave up 0 bases, with 12 bases separating them. This CDR3 has 16 amino acids. The DNA of the CDR3 is TGCGCCAGCAGCTCCGGAACTAACGCGAACACCGGGGAGCTGTTTTTT. Translated: CASSSGTNANTGELFF.

V usage is TRBV29-1 and J usage is TRBJ2-7; 7 positions match TRBD2. Germline assignment: CDR1 SQVTM and CDR2 ANQGSEA. The CDR3 is 14 amino acids. V gave up 2 bases and J gave up 3 bases; unmatched junction bases: 7. CDR3 DNA: TGCAGCGTTGAAATAAGCGGGACCCACTACGAGCAGTACTTC. This sequence encodes CSVEISGTHYEQYF.

V usage is TRBV5-4 and J usage is TRBJ1-1; maybe TRBD1 (5 bases). The length of the CDR3 is 15 residues. Germline CDR1 is SGHNT and CDR2 is YYREEE (reference sequence). With 3 bases removed from V and 2 bases from J, the gap between germline ends came to 14 bases. The CDR3 bases are TGTGCCAGCAGCTGGGGCTCCACTCGTAACACTGAAGCTTTCTTT. The encoded protein is CASSWGSTRNTEAFF.

V and J are TRBV5-5 and TRBJ1-4; TRBD1 matches 9 bases. Unmatched junction bases numbered 9, after V lost 4 bases and J lost 8 bases. Germline V gene data show CDR1 as SGHKS and CDR2 as YYEKEE (reference sequence). The CDR3 runs 15 residues. CDR3 sequence (DNA): TGTGCCAGCAGCCCCGGACAGGGGTCGTACGAAAAACTGTTTTTT. Amino acid sequence: CASSPGQGSYEKLFF.

This clone was seen only once. The chain recombines TRBV6-1 with TRBJ1-1; a possible D gene is TRBD1 (5 bases). The V gene lost 3 bases and the J gene lost 1 base, with 12 bases spanning the gap. This CDR3 contains 15 residues. Germline CDR1 is MNHNS and CDR2 is SASEGT. In DNA form, the CDR3 reads TGTGCCAGCAGTGATCCGGCGGGGGAGAACACTGAAGCTTTCTTT. This encodes CASSDPAGENTEAFF.

This sequence joins TRBV19 and TRBJ2-5; 7 positions match TRBD1. The CDR3 extends over 13 amino acids. Germline loops: CDR1 LNHDA, CDR2 SQIVND (reference sequence). Trimming took 5 bases from V and 2 from J; bases not matched to a gene: 2. The CDR3 DNA follows: TGTGCCAGTAGTTTACAGGGGCAAGAGACCCAGTACTTC. Translated, it gives CASSLQGQETQYF.

This clone came up once. J is TRBJ2-1 and V is TRBV6-5, with 9 bases aligning to TRBD2. In germline, CDR1 is MNHEY, CDR2 SVGAGI. The ends lost 2 bases at V and 5 bases at J; junction bases unmatched: 4. The CDR3 totals 15 residues. The CDR3 loop is CASSYLLAGNNEQFF. As DNA, the CDR3 is TGTGCCAGCAGTTACCTACTAGCGGGCAACAATGAGCAGTTCTTC.

Turning to this clone: This CDR3 is also generated by other DNA sequences in the sample. This chain uses TRBV6-1 with TRBJ1-5, with 7 bases lining up with TRBD1. V lost 4 bases to trimming and J lost 4 bases; unmatched junction nucleotides: 4. Looked up from germline, CDR1 is MNHNS and CDR2 is SASEGT. The CDR3 covers 14 residues. The CDR3, as DNA: TGTGCCAGCAGTGGACAGGGCGGGAATCAGCCCCAGCATTTT. It is translated as CASSGQGGNQPQHF.

V and J are TRBV7-9 and TRBJ2-3; D unresolved. Trimming left V 5 bases short and J 4 bases short, with 7 bases between. The germline gives CDR1 SEHNR, CDR2 FQNEAQ (reference sequence). This CDR3 contains 12 residues. CDR3: CASSHISDTQYF. CDR3 coding DNA: TGTGCCAGCAGCCACATTTCAGATACGCAGTATTTT.

The chain employs TRBV18 and TRBJ1-2; the match to TRBD1 covers 11 bases. V trimming: 3 bases; J trimming: 0 bases; junction bases outside the gene matches: 3. The CDR3 totals 16 residues. The germline gives CDR1 KGHSH, CDR2 LQKENI. In nucleotides, the CDR3 is TGTGCCAGCTCACCGGGGACAGGGGGAGCTAACTATGGCTACACCTTC. Its translation is CASSPGTGGANYGYTF.

The gene calls are TRBV29-1 and TRBJ2-2, with 8 bases lining up with TRBD2. The trim removed 4 bases at V and 5 bases at J, leaving 0 bases unmatched. CDR1 is SQVTM and CDR2 is ANQGSEA in the germline V gene. The CDR3 is made up of 12 amino acids. This CDR3 is CSVGGRTGELFF. CDR3 coding DNA: TGCAGCGTTGGCGGGAGGACCGGGGAGCTGTTTTTT.

This clone is medium-sized (0.01 to 0.1%) within its sample. Other DNA sequences in this sample translate to the same CDR3. The rearrangement uses TRBV6-1 and TRBJ1-5; D is undetermined. Trimming took 4 bases from V and 0 from J, leaving 7 bases between them. This CDR3 is built from 14 residues. CDR1 MNHNS and CDR2 SASEGT come from the germline V gene. As DNA, the CDR3 is TGTGCCAGCAGTGGTCAGAATAGCAATCAGCCCCAGCATTTT. It specifies CASSGQNSNQPQHF.

The V and J genes are TRBV5-3 and TRBJ2-2; D uncertain. TRBV5-3 qualifies as an ORF whose function is uncertain. The length of the CDR3 is 11 residues. V shed 9 bases and J shed 7 bases, with 10 bases lying between them. The CDR3 DNA reads TGTGCCAAACCCTCGAGCGGGGAGCTGTTTTTT. This encodes CAKPSSGELFF.

The rearrangement uses TRBV9 and TRBJ2-2; the D is unclear. The CDR3 length is 15 residues. The germline V and J ends were trimmed by 2 bases and 0 bases, with 8 bases remaining between them. The germline V gene encodes CDR1 SGDLS and CDR2 YYNGEE. The DNA for the CDR3 is TGTGCCAGCAGCGTTCTCGGGTCGAACACCGGGGAGCTGTTTTTT. This sequence encodes CASSVLGSNTGELFF.

This sequence joins TRBV19 and TRBJ2-5; tentatively, D is TRBD2 (6 bases). This CDR3 comprises 14 residues. Trimming cost V 1 base and J 7 bases, with 13 bases left between them. Germline V gene data show CDR1 as LNHDA and CDR2 as SQIVND (reference sequence). In nucleotides, the CDR3 is TGTGCCAGTAGTATAGGGGACGCCGGGGGGACCCAGTACTTC. Protein: CASSIGDAGGTQYF.

The chain carries TRBV7-9 and TRBJ2-6, with a possible D match to TRBD1 (7 bases). V dropped 5 bases and J dropped 0 bases, with 17 bases sitting between them. The CDR3 is 18 amino acids. Germline CDR1 SEHNR, CDR2 FQNEAQ (reference sequence). In nucleotides, the CDR3 is TGTGCCAGCAGCGGGGGAGGACAGGACCGCTCTGGGGCCAACGTCCTGACTTTC. Its protein product is CASSGGGQDRSGANVLTF.

The chain uses TRBV9 and TRBJ2-1; 7 positions match TRBD2. Germline V gives CDR1 SGDLS, CDR2 YYNGEE. With 0 bases clipped from V and 7 bases from J, the junction kept 7 bases outside the gene matches. The length of the CDR3 is 15 residues. The CDR3 sequence: CASSVAVSSGNEQFF. For the CDR3, the DNA is TGTGCCAGCAGCGTAGCGGTTAGTAGCGGGAATGAGCAGTTCTTC.

This clone showed up just once. V and J are TRBV2 and TRBJ1-1; D gene uncertain. Trimming stripped 8 bases from V and 4 bases from J, with 14 bases between. Germline V gene data show CDR1 as SNHLY and CDR2 as FYNNEI. This CDR3 region has 13 residues. The CDR3 sequence: CASPSRRTTEAFF. As DNA, the CDR3 is TGTGCCAGCCCCTCCCGGAGGACCACTGAAGCTTTCTTT.

The chain uses TRBV2 and TRBJ2-5; TRBD2 aligns across 8 bases. The V segment lost 2 bases and the J segment 1 base; nucleotides outside the gene matches: 6. Germline V gene lookup returns CDR1 SNHLY and CDR2 FYNNEI. The length of the CDR3 is 16 residues. CDR3 sequence: CASSETPGGPQETQYF. Written as DNA, the CDR3 is TGTGCCAGCAGTGAAACCCCGGGAGGGCCCCAAGAGACCCAGTACTTC.

The chain recombines TRBV5-1 with TRBJ2-7; D ambiguous. This CDR3 spans 14 amino acids. Germline values: CDR1 SGHRS, CDR2 YFSETQ. The germline V and J ends were trimmed by 2 bases and 0 bases, with 9 bases remaining between them. Here the CDR3 reads CASSLTYLSYEQYF. The CDR3 coding sequence is TGCGCCAGCAGCTTAACGTACCTCTCCTACGAGCAGTACTTC.

The V call is TRBV11-2, the J call TRBJ2-7; the match to TRBD2 covers 9 bases. The CDR3 runs to 14 residues. CDR1 SGHAT and CDR2 FQNNGV come from the germline V gene. The V and J ends lost 3 bases and 3 bases, in that order; junction bases with no gene match: 3. The CDR3: CASSLVAGDYEQYF. The CDR3 DNA reads TGTGCCAGCAGCTTGGTAGCGGGGGACTACGAGCAGTACTTC.